This TCR beta chain was identified in a study of T cell responses to AZD1222 COVID-19 vaccine. The wider study: Pooling of second doses given at about 4 or about 12 weeks was done. Regarding the study as a whole: There were mostly white British donors and more females than males, and clonal diversity was possibly underestimated. Baseline serostatus was positive in only six AZD1222 recipients.

Libraries were prepared by immunoSEQ multiplex PCR; TCRdb keeps only in-frame clonotypes and omits some of them. The sample carries approximately 150,000 clones, roughly nine tenths recorded once. As for this clone: Its antigen is still unknown.

The length of the CDR3 is 13 residues. Germline CDR1 and CDR2: LGHDT and YNNKEL (reference sequence). Trimming removed 4 bases from V and 1 base from J, with 5 bases in between. The rearrangement joins TRBV3-1 (or the pseudogene TRBV3-2) to TRBJ1-3, with a weak D call TRBD1 (5 bases). Material: peripheral blood, obtained on day 0 of AZD1222 vaccination. The TCR was taken from an adult in good health. CDR3 nucleotides: TGTGCCAGCAGCCGGGGGTCTGGAAACACCATATATTTT. This translates into CASSRGSGNTIYF.